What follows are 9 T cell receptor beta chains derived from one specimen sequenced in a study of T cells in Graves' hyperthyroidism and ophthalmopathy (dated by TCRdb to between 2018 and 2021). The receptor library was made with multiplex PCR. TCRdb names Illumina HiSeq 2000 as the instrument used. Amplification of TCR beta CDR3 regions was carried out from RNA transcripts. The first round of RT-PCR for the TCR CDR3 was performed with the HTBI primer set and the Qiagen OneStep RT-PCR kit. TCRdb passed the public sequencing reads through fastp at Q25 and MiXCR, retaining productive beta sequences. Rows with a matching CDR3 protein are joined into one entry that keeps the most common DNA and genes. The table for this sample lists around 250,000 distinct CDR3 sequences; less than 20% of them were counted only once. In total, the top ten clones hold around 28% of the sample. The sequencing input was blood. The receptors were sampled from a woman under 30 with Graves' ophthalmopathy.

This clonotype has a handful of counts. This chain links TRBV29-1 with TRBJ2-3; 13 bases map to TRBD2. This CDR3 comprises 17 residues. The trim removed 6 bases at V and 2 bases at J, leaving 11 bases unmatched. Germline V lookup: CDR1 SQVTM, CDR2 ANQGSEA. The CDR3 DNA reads TGCAGCGTCTCCTACCCCGGGACTAGCGGGGCCACAGATACGCAGTATTTT. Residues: CSVSYPGTSGATDTQYF.

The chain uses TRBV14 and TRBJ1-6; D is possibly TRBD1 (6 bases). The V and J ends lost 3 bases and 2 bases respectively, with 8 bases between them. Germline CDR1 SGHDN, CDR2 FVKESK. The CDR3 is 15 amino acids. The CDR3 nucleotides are TGTGCCAGCAGCCATGGGGGCACCTATAATTCACCCCTCCACTTT. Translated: CASSHGGTYNSPLHF.

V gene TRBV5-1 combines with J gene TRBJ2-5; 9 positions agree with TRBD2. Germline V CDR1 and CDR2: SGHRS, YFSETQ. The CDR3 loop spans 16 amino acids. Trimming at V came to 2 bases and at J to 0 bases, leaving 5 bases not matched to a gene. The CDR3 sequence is CASSLSGRNYQETQYF. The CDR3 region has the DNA TGCGCCAGCAGCTTAAGCGGGAGGAACTACCAAGAGACCCAGTACTTC.

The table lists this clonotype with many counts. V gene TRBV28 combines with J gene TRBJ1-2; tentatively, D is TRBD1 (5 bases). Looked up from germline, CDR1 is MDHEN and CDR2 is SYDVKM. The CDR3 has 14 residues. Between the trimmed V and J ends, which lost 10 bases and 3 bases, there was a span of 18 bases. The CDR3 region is CATLPEGNYYGYTF. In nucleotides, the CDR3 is TGTGCCACCTTACCTGAGGGGAACTACTATGGCTACACCTTC.

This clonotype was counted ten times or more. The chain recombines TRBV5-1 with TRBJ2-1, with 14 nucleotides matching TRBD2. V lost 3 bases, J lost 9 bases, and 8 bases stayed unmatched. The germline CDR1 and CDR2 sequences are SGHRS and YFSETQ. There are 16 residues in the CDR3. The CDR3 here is CASSWGGTSGSTEQFF. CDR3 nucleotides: TGCGCCAGCAGCTGGGGAGGGACTAGCGGGAGTACTGAGCAGTTCTTC.

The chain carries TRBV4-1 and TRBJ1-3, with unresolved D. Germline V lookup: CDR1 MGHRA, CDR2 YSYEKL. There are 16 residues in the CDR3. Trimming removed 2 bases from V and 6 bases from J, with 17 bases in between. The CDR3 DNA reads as TGCGCCAGCAGCCAATTGGATTTTTCAAACCCAAACACCATATATTTT. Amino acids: CASSQLDFSNPNTIYF.

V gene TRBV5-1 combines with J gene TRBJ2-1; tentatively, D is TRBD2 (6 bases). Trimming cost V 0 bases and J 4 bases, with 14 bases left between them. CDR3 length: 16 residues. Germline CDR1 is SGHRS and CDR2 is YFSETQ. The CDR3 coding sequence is TGCGCCAGCAGCTTGGTTGTTGGGCTAGCGTACAATGAGCAGTTCTTC. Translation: CASSLVVGLAYNEQFF. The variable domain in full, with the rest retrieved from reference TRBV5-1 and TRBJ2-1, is KAGVTQTPRYLIKTRGQQVTLSCSPISGHRSVSWYQQTPGQGLQFLFEYFSETQRNKGNFPGRFSGRQFSNSRSEMNVSTLELGDSALYLCASSLVVGLAYNEQFFGPGTRLTVL.

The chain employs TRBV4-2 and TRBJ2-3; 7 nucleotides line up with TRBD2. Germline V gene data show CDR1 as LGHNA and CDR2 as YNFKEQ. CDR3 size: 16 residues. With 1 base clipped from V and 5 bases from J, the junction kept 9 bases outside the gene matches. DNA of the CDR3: TGTGCCAGCAGCCAAGGAACTAGCGTACGAGGAGATACGCAGTATTTT. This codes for CASSQGTSVRGDTQYF.

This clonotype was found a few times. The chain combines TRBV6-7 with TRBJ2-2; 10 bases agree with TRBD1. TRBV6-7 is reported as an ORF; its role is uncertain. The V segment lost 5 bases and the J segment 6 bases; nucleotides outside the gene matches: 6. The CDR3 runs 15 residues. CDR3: CASSARDRGAGELFF. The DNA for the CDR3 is TGTGCCAGCAGTGCCCGGGACAGGGGCGCCGGGGAGCTGTTTTTT.